This T cell receptor beta chain was captured in a study of cytomegalovirus exposure and HLA in healthy donors. General study results and limits: Per published reports, the classifier diagnosed cytomegalovirus status with high specificity and sensitivity.

V was pared by 2 bases and J by 5 bases, with 9 bases between. Per germline, CDR1 MNHEY and CDR2 SVGAGI. CDR3 length: 13 residues. A word on this clone: Antigen: not known.

Vbeta (60) and Jbeta (13) primers were used in the PCR. Only in-frame clones appear in the TCRdb table, and some are missing; sequencing was by immunoSEQ multiplex PCR. Altogether some 140,000 clones are present, 73% being singletons, with the ten largest covering over 1%. Material: PBMCs. The TCR sequence derives from a woman aged 35 to 49 in good health and CMV-seronegative. The chain uses TRBV6-5 and TRBJ1-1; no clear D gene. Here the CDR3 DNA reads TGTGCCAGCAGTTACGTCGGGGAAACTGAAGCTTTCTTT. It codes for CASSYVGETEAFF.